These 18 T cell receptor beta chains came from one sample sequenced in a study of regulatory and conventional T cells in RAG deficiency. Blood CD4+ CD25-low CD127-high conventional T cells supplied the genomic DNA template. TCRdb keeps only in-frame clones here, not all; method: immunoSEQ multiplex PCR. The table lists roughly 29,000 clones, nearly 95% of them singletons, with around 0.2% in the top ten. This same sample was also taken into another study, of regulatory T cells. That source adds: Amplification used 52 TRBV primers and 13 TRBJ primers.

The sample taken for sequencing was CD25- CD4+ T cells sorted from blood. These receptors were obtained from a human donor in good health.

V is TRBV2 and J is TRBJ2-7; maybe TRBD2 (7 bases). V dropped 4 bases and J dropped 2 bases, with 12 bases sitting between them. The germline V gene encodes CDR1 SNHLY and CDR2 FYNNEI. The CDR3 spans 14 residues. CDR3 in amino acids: CASSVGGDAYEQYF. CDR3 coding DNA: TGTGCCAGCAGTGTAGGGGGGGACGCCTACGAGCAGTACTTC.

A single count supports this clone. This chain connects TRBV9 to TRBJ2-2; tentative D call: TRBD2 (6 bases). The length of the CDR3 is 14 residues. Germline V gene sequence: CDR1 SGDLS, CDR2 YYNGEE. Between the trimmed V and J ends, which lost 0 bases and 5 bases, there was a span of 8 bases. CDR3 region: CASSVAGETGELFF. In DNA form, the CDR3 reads TGTGCCAGCAGCGTAGCGGGGGAGACCGGGGAGCTGTTTTTT.

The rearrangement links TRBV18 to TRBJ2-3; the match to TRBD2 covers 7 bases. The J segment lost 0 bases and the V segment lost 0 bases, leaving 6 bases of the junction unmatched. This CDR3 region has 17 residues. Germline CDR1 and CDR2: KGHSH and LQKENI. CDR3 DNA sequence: TGTGCCAGCTCACCACCCACTACTAGCGCTAGCACAGATACGCAGTATTTT. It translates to CASSPPTTSASTDTQYF. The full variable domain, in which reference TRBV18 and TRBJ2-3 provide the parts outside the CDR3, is NAGVMQNPRHLVRRRGQEARLRCSPMKGHSHVYWYRQLPEEGLKFMVYLQKENIIDESGMPKERFSAEFPKEGPSILRIQQVVRGDSAAYFCASSPPTTSASTDTQYFGPGTRLTVL.

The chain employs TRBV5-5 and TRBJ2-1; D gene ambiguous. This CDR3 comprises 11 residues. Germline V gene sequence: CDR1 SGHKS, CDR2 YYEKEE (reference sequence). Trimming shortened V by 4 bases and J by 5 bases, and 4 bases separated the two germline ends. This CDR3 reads CASSHDNEQFF. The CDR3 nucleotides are TGTGCCAGCAGCCATGACAATGAGCAGTTCTTC.

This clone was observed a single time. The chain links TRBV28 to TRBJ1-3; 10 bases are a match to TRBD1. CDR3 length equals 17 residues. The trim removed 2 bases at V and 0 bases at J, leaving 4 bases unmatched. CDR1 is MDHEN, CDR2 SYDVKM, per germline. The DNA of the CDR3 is TGTGCCAGCAGTTTAGGGACAGGGGCATTCTCTGGAAACACCATATATTTT. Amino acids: CASSLGTGAFSGNTIYF.

The CDR3 here is CASSLVTEAFF. The DNA of the CDR3 is TGTGCCAGCAGCCTAGTGACTGAAGCTTTCTTT. The chain combines TRBV5-6 with TRBJ1-1; D remains ambiguous. The CDR3 length is 11 residues. V lost 4 bases and J lost 5, with 6 bases in between. The V gene's germline CDR1 is SGHDT and CDR2 YYEEEE.

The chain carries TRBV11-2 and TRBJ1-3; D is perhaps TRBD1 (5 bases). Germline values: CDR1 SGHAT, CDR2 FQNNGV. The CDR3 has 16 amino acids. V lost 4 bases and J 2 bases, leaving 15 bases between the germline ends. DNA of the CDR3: TGTGCCAGCAGCTCCATCCGGGGGGGAGCTGGAAACACCATATATTTT. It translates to CASSSIRGGAGNTIYF.

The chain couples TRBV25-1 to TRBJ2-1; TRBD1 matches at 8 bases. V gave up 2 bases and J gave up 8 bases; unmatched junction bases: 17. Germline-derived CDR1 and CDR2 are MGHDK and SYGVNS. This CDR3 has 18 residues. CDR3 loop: CASSEGRWEAGGRDEQFF. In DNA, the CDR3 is TGTGCCAGCAGTGAAGGTCGCTGGGAGGCAGGGGGCAGGGATGAGCAGTTCTTC.

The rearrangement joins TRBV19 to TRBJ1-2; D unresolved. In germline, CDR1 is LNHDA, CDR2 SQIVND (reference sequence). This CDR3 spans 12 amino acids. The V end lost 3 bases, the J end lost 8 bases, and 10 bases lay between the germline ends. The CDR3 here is CASSISVGGYTF. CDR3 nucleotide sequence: TGTGCCAGTAGTATCAGCGTTGGGGGCTACACCTTC.

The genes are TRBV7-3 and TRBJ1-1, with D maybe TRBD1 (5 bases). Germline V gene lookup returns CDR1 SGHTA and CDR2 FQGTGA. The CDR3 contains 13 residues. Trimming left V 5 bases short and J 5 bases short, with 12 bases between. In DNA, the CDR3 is TGTGCCAGCAGCCTTAAACGGGGGACTGAAGCTTTCTTT. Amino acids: CASSLKRGTEAFF.

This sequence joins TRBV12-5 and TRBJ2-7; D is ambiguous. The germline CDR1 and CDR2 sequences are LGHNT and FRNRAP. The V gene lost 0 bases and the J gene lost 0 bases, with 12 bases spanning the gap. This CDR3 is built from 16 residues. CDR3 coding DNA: TGTGCTAGTGGTTTGGTACGGTCGGGTAGCTCCTACGAGCAGTACTTC. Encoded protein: CASGLVRSGSSYEQYF.

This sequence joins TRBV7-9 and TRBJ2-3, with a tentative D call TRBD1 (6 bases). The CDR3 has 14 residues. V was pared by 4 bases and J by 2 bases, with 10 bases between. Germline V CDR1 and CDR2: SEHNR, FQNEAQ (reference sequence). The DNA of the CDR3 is TGTGCCAGCAGCTCGACAGGATCCACAGATACGCAGTATTTT. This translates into CASSSTGSTDTQYF.

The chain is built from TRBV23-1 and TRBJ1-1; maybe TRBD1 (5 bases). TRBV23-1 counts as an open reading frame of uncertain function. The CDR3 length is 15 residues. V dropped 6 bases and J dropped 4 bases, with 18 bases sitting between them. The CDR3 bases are TGCGCCAGCAGGAGTCTCGGGGGGAGGTGCACTGAAGCTTTCTTT. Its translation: CASRSLGGRCTEAFF.

CDR3 residues: CSVEIGRDRGYTF. CDR3 bases: TGCAGCGTTGAAATAGGGAGAGACAGGGGCTACACCTTC. The chain has TRBV29-1 and TRBJ1-2; D might be TRBD1 (6 bases). The CDR3 has 13 amino acids. Deletions cut 2 bases from V and 8 bases from J, with 15 bases between. Germline V lookup: CDR1 SQVTM, CDR2 ANQGSEA.

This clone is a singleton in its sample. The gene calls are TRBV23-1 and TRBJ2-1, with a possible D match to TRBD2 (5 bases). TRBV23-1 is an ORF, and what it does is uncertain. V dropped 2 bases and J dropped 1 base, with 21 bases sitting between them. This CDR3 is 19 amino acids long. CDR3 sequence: CASSQVGLVTEYSYNEQFF. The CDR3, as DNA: TGCGCCAGCAGTCAAGTCGGACTGGTGACCGAATATTCCTACAATGAGCAGTTCTTC.

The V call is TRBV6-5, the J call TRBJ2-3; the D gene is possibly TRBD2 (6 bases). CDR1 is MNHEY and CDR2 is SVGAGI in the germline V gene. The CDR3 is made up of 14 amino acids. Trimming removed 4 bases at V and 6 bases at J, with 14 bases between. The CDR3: CASSWDLVRDTQYF. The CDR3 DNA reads TGTGCCAGCAGTTGGGACTTAGTCCGGGATACGCAGTATTTT.

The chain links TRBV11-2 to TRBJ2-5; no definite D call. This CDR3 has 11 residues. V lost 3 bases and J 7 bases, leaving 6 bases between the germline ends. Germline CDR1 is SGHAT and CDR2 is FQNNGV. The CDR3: CASSFGRTQYF. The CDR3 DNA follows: TGTGCCAGCAGCTTTGGTAGGACCCAGTACTTC.

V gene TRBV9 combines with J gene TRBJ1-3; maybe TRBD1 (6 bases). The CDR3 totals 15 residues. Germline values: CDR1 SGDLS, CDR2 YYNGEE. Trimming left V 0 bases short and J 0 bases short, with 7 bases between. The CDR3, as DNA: TGTGCCAGCAGCGTAGAGGGGGTCTCTGGAAACACCATATATTTT. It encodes CASSVEGVSGNTIYF.